This T cell receptor beta chain was sequenced during a study of blood T cell repertoires in COVID-19. The ends were cut back, 6 bases at V and 0 bases at J, with 6 bases in the middle. This CDR3 comprises 13 residues. Germline assignment: CDR1 KGHDR and CDR2 SFDVKD. This table comes from immunoSEQ multiplex PCR, and its TCRdb copy is limited to in-frame clones, with some not included. The table records around 270,000 clones, roughly 91% of them present only once. The V call is TRBV24-1, the J call TRBJ2-3; the D is unclear. The TCR comes from a man aged 40-49 years with acute or convalescent COVID-19. The sequencing input was peripheral blood. CDR3 loop: CATSKPSTDTQYF. Written as DNA, the CDR3 is TGTGCCACCAGTAAGCCTAGCACAGATACGCAGTATTTT.